A few counts support the clone carrying this TCR beta chain. Its antigen remains unidentified. Using RNA template, CDR3s of TCR alpha and beta were amplified with iRepertoire arm-PCR. For one-step reverse transcription and amplification, roughly 95-450 ng of tissue mRNA or PBMC total RNA was used. TCRdb re-called the multiplex PCR reads with MiXCR, one entry per CDR3 protein. The sample has 4,500 to 6,000 distinct CDR3 sequences, roughly a third seen once. These data originate in a study of glioma-infiltrating T cells. Study-wide findings and caveats: CDR3 overlap between tissue and blood was very small.

CDR1 and CDR2 (germline): SQVTM, ANQGSEA. The CDR3 loop spans 11 amino acids. The V gene lost 3 bases and the J gene lost 5 bases, with 7 bases spanning the gap. The sample taken for sequencing was glioma tissue, nonneoplastic brain tissue, or PBMCs (not recorded which). The receptor's source is a human donor with low-grade glioma or glioblastoma, undergoing nonglioma brain surgery, or in good health (not recorded which). This chain links TRBV29-1 with TRBJ1-2; maybe TRBD1 (5 bases). CDR3 in DNA: TGCAGCGTTGATCAGGGTTATGGCTACACCTTC. The encoded protein is CSVDQGYGYTF.